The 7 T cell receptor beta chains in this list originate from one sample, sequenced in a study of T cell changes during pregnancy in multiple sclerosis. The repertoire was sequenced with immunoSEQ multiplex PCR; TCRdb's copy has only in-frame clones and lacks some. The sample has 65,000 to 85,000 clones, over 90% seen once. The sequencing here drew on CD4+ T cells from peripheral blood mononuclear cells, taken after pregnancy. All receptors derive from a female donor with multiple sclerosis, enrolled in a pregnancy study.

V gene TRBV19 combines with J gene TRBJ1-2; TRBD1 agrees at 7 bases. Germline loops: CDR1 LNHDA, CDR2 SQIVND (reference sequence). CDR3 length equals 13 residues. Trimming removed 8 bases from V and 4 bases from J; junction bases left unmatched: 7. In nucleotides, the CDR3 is TGTGCCAGTGGGACAGTAGTAAGCTATGGCTACACCTTC. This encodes CASGTVVSYGYTF.

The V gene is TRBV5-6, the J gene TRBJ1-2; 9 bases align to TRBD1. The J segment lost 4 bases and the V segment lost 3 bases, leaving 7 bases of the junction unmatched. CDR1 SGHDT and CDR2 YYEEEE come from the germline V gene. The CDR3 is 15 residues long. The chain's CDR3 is CASSYPGTGIYGYTF. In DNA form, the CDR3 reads TGTGCCAGCAGCTACCCCGGGACAGGGATCTATGGCTACACCTTC.

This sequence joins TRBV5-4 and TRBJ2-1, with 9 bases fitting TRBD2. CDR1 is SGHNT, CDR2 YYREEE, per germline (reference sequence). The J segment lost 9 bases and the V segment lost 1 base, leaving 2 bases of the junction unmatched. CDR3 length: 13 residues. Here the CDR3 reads CASSLFSGGEQFF. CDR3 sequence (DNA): TGTGCCAGCAGCTTGTTTAGCGGGGGTGAGCAGTTCTTC.

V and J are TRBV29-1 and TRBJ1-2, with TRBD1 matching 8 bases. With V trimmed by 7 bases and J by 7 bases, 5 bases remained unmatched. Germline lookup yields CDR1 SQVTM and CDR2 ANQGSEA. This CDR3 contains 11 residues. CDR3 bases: TGCAGCGCCCCACAGGGGGGTGGCTACACCTTC. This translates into CSAPQGGGYTF.

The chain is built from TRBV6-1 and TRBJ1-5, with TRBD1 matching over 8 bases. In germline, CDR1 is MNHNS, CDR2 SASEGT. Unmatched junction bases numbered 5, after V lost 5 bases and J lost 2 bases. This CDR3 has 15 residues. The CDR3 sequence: CASSFQGAGNQPQHF. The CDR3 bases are TGTGCCAGCAGTTTTCAGGGGGCCGGCAATCAGCCCCAGCATTTT.

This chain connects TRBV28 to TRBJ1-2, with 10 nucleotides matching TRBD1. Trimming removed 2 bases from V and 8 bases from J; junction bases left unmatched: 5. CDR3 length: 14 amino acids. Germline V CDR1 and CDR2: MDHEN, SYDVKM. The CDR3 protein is CASSLETGGGGYTF. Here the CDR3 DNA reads TGTGCCAGCAGTTTAGAGACAGGGGGCGGGGGCTACACCTTC.

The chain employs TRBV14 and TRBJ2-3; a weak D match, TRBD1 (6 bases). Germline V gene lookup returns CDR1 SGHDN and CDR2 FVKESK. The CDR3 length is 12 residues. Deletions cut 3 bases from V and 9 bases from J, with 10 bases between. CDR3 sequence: CASSQPQGTQYF. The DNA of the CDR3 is TGTGCCAGCAGCCAGCCCCAGGGGACGCAGTATTTT.